The 7 T cell receptor beta chains below were found in one sample sequenced in a study of radiation and T cells in renal cell carcinoma. Time point: baseline pretreatment blood. As for treatment: 15 Gy SBRT to primary tumor, nephrectomy 4 weeks later. Assay used: immunoSEQ multiplex PCR; TCRdb lists only in-frame clones, some missing. The sample carries under 65,000 clones, roughly three quarters recorded once. The starting material was blood, obtained from a patient whose treatment included radiotherapy and nephrectomy. The receptors come from a man in his 60s with renal cell carcinoma.

This chain connects TRBV7-2 to TRBJ1-4; D is unclear. The germline CDR1 and CDR2 sequences are SGHTA and FQGNSA. This CDR3 is 14 amino acids long. Trimming shortened V by 5 bases and J by 4 bases, and 11 bases separated the two germline ends. The CDR3 DNA is TGTGCCAGCAGCCGAGGGTCCAATAATGAAAAACTGTTTTTT. It yields the protein CASSRGSNNEKLFF. The complete variable domain, with remaining parts taken from reference TRBV7-2 and TRBJ1-4, reads GAGVSQSPSNKVTEKGKDVELRCDPISGHTALYWYRQSLGQGLEFLIYFQGNSAPDKSGLPSDRFSAERTGGSVSTLTIQRTQQEDSAVYLCASSRGSNNEKLFFGSGTQLSVL.

The gene calls are TRBV10-3 and TRBJ2-3; 10 bases are shared with TRBD2. The V gene end was trimmed by 6 bases and the J gene end by 5 bases; junction bases not matched to a gene: 11. CDR1 and CDR2 (germline): ENHRY, SYGVKD. This CDR3 has 16 amino acids. CDR3 bases: TGTGCCATCAGAGCTCTACCCGGGACTAGCGTAGATACGCAGTATTTT. The encoded protein is CAIRALPGTSVDTQYF.

The chain is built from TRBV4-2 and TRBJ1-5, with TRBD1 identical over 10 bases. This CDR3 spans 16 amino acids. V trimming: 0 bases; J trimming: 7 bases; junction bases outside the gene matches: 6. Looked up from germline, CDR1 is LGHNA and CDR2 is YNFKEQ. CDR3 residues: CASSQEGTGDGQPQHF. CDR3 DNA: TGTGCCAGCAGCCAAGAGGGGACAGGGGACGGACAGCCCCAGCATTTT.

With regard to this clone: The sample holds other DNA sequences that translate to the same CDR3. The chain joins TRBV7-9 to TRBJ2-7; D unclear. The CDR3 runs to 13 residues. V gave up 2 bases and J gave up 0 bases, with 5 bases separating them. Looked up from germline, CDR1 is SEHNR and CDR2 is FQNEAQ (reference sequence). The CDR3 sequence: CASSLPGSYEQYV. The CDR3 DNA sequence: TGTGCCAGCAGCTTACCGGGCTCCTACGAGCAGTACGTC.

The chain has TRBV2 and TRBJ1-2, with 9 positions matching TRBD1. Germline loops: CDR1 SNHLY, CDR2 FYNNEI. The CDR3 consists of 14 residues. The V and J ends lost 6 bases and 8 bases, in that order; junction bases with no gene match: 10. Here the CDR3 DNA reads TGTGCCAGCAGGGAACAGGGGGCGTTCGGCGGCTACACCTTC. It encodes CASREQGAFGGYTF.

The J gene is TRBJ1-2, the V gene TRBV7-9; D gene unclear. The CDR3 loop spans 16 amino acids. V was trimmed by 0 bases and J by 5 bases, leaving 16 bases between them. Germline loops: CDR1 SEHNR, CDR2 FQNEAQ (reference sequence). The CDR3 DNA sequence: TGTGCCAGCAGCTTAGCTGGGTATAGCGCGACGTATGGCTACACCTTC. Protein sequence: CASSLAGYSATYGYTF.

This CDR3 reads CASAPRRADTQYF. The CDR3 bases are TGTGCTAGTGCCCCTCGTAGGGCAGATACGCAGTATTTT. The V and J genes are TRBV12-5 and TRBJ2-3; D gene ambiguous. Trimming took 7 bases from V and 4 from J, leaving 12 bases between them. The CDR3 spans 13 residues. Germline CDR1 is LGHNT and CDR2 is FRNRAP.